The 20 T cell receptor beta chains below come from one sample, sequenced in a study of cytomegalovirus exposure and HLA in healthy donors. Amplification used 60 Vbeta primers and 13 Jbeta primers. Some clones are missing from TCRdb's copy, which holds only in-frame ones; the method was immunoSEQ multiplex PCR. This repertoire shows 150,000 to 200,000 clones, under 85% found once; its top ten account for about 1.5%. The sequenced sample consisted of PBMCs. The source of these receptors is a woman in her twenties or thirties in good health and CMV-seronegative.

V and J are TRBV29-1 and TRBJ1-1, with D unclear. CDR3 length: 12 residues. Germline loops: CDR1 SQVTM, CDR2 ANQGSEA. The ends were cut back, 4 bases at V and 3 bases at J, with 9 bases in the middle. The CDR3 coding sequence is TGCAGCGTTGTTAATTTTTACACTGAAGCTTTCTTT. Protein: CSVVNFYTEAFF.

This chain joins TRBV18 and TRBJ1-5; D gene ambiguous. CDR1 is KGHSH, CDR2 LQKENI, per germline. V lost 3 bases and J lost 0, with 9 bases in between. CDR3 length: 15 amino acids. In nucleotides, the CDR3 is TGTGCCAGCTCACCGACTATGGATAGCAATCAGCCCCAGCATTTT. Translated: CASSPTMDSNQPQHF.

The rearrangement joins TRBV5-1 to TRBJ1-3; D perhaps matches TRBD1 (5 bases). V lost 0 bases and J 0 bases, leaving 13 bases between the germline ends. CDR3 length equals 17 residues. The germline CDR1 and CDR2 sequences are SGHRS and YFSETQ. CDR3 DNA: TGCGCCAGCAGCTTGGTATCCCAGGGAAGCTCTGGAAACACCATATATTTT. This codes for CASSLVSQGSSGNTIYF.

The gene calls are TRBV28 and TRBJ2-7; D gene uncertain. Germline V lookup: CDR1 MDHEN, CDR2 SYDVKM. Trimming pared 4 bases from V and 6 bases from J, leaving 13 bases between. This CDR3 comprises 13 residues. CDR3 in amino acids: CASSYADLREQYF. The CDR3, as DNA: TGTGCCAGCAGTTATGCAGATCTTCGCGAGCAGTACTTC.

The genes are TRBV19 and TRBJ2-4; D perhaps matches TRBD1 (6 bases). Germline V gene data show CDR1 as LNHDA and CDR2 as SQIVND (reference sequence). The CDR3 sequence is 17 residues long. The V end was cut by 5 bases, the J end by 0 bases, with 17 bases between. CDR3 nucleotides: TGTGCCAGTAGTGTATACAGGGCCCACGGAGCCAAAAACATTCAGTACTTC. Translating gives CASSVYRAHGAKNIQYF. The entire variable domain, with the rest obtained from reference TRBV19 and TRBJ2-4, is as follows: DGGITQSPKYLFRKEGQNVTLSCEQNLNHDAMYWYRQDPGQGLRLIYYSQIVNDFQKGDIAEGYSVSREKKESFPLTVTSAQKNPTAFYLCASSVYRAHGAKNIQYFGAGTRLSVL.

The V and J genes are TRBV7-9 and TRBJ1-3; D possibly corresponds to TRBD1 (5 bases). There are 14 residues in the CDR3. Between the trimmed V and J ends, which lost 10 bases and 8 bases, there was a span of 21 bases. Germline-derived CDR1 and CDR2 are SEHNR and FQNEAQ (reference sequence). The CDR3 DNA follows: TGTGCCACCACTCCGTCGGGACTCGGGCACACCATATATTTT. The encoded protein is CATTPSGLGHTIYF.

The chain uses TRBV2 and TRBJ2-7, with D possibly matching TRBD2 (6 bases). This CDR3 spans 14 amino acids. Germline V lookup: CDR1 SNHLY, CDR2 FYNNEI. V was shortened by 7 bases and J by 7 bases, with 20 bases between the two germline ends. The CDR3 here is CASTLSGGLGEQYF. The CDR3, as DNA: TGTGCCAGCACCCTCAGCGGAGGGCTCGGAGAGCAGTACTTC.

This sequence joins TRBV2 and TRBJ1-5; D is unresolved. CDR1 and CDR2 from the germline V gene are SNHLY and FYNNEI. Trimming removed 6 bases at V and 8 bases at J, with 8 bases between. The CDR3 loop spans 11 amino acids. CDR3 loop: CASSLSEPQHF. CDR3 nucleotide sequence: TGTGCCAGCAGCCTTTCGGAGCCCCAGCATTTT.

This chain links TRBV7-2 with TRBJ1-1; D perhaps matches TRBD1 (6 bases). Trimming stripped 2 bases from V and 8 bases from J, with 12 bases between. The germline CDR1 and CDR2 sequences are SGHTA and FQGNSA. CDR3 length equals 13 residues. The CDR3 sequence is CASSLTRGAEAFF. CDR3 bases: TGTGCCAGCAGCTTAACGCGGGGGGCGGAAGCTTTCTTT.

CDR3 coding DNA: TGTGCCAGCAGTGCAGAAGAAGATTCACCCCTCCACTTT. Its protein is CASSAEEDSPLHF. The rearrangement uses TRBV6-1 and TRBJ1-6; D is unresolved. CDR3 length: 13 amino acids. Germline lookup yields CDR1 MNHNS and CDR2 SASEGT. V lost 4 bases, J lost 8 bases, and 9 bases lay in between.

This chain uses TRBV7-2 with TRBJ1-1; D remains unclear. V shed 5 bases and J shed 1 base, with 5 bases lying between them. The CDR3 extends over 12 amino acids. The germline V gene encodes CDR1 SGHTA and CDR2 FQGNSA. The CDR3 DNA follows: TGTGCCAGCAGCAACAGGAACACTGAAGCTTTCTTT. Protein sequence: CASSNRNTEAFF.

The CDR3 nucleotides read TGCAGCGGGATAGAGGAGACTGAAGCTTTCTTT. Protein sequence: CSGIEETEAFF. The chain employs TRBV29-1 and TRBJ1-1; unclear D gene. The CDR3 runs to 11 residues. The germline V gene encodes CDR1 SQVTM and CDR2 ANQGSEA. The V end lost 7 bases, the J end lost 5 bases, and 11 bases lay between the germline ends. Complete variable domain (other parts from reference TRBV29-1 and TRBJ1-1): SAVISQKPSRDICQRGTSLTIQCQVDSQVTMMFWYRQQPGQSLTLIATANQGSEATYESGFVIDKFPISRPNLTFSTLTVSNMSPEDSSIYLCSGIEETEAFFGQGTRLTVV.

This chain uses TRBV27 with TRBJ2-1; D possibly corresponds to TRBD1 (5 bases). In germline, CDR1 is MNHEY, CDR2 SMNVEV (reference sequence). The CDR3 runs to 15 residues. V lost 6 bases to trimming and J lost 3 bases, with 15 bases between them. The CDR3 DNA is TGTGCCAGCAGGTCAGAGGACACCTTCTACAATGAGCAGTTCTTC. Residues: CASRSEDTFYNEQFF.

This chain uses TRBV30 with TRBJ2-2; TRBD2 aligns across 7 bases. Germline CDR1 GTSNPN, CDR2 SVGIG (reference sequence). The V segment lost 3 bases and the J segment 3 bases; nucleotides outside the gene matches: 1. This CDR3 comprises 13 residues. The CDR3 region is CAWSGGYTGELFF. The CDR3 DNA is TGTGCCTGGAGCGGGGGGTACACCGGGGAGCTGTTTTTT.

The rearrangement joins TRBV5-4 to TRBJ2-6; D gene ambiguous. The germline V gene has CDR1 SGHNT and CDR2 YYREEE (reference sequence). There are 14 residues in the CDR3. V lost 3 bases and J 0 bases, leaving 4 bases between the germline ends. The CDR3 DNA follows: TGTGCCAGCAGCTCCAGCTCTGGGGCCAACGTCCTGACTTTC. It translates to CASSSSSGANVLTF.

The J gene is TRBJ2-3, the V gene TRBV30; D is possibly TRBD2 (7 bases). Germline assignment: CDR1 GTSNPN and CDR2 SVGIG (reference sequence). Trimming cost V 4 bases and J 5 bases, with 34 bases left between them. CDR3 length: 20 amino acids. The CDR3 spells CAWNGGASSRGGAVIDTQYF. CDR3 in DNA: TGTGCCTGGAACGGAGGGGCCTCCTCTAGGGGGGGGGCCGTTATAGATACGCAGTATTTT. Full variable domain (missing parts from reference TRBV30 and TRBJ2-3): SQTIHQWPATLVQPVGSPLSLECTVEGTSNPNLYWYRQAAGRGLQLLFYSVGIGQISSEVPQNLSASRPQDRQFILSSKKLLLSDSGFYLCAWNGGASSRGGAVIDTQYFGPGTRLTVL.

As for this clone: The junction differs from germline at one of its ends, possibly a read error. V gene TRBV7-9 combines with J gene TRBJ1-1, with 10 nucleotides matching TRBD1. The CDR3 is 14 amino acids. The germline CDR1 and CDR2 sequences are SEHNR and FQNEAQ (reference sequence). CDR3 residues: CASSSQPLTGGMLF. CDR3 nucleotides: TGTGCCAGCAGCTCCCAGCCTCTGACAGGGGGCATGCTTTTT.

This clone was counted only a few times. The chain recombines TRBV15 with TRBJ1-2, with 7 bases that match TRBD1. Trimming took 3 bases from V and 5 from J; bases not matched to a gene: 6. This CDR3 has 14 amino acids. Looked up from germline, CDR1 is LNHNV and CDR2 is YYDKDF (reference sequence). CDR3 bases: TGTGCCACCAGCAGTCCGGGACAGAGTTATGGCTACACCTTC. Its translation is CATSSPGQSYGYTF.

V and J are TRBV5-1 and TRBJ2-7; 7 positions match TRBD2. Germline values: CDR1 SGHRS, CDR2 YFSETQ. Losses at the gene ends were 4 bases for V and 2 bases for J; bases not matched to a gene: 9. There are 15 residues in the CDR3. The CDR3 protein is CASSPGEGTPYEQYF. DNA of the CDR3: TGCGCCAGCAGCCCCGGGGAGGGGACCCCCTACGAGCAGTACTTC.

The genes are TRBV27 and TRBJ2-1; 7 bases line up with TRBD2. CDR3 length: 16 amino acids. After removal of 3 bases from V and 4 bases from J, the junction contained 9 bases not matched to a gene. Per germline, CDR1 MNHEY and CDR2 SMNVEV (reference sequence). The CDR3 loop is CASSLGSSGLYNEQFF. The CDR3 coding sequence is TGTGCCAGCAGTTTGGGGTCTAGCGGTCTTTACAATGAGCAGTTCTTC.